This TCR beta chain was captured by sequencing in a study of shared T cell receptors in the human thymus. V was clipped by 3 bases and J by 6 bases, with 30 bases between them. This CDR3 region has 20 residues. Per the germline V gene, CDR1 is MRHNA and CDR2 is SNTAGT. TCRdb's table, derived via immunoSEQ multiplex PCR, lists solely in-frame clones and lacks some. This sample has some 720,000 clones, with roughly 88% found just once. In addition, the sample was reused for a study of human thymus T cells. From that second work: Finnish infants who were healthy and having corrective surgery for congenital heart defects made up the donors. Resected material from corrective heart surgery provided the thymus tissue analysed. It looked as if thymic and blood repertoires used V and J genes in a biased way.

The sequence was obtained from a boy under three years old with a congenital heart defect. Sequencing used thymocytes. The chain links TRBV6-4 to TRBJ2-1; D might be TRBD2 (6 bases). CDR3 residues: CASSERVGFGRASSGNEQFF. The CDR3 bases are TGTGCCAGCAGTGAACGGGTCGGGTTTGGGCGGGCCAGTAGCGGCAATGAGCAGTTCTTC.